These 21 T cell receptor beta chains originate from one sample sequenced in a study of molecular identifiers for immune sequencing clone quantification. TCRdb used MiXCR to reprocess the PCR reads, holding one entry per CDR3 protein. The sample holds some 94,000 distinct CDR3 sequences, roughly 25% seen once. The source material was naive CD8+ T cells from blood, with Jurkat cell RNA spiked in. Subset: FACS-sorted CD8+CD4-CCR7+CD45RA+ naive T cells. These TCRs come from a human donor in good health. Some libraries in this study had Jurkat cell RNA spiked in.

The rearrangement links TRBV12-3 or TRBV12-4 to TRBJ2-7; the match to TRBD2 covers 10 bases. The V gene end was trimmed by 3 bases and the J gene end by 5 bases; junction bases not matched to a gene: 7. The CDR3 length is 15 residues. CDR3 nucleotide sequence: TGTGCCAGCAGTTTTTCTTCGGGACTAGCGCACGAGCAGTACTTC. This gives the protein CASSFSSGLAHEQYF.

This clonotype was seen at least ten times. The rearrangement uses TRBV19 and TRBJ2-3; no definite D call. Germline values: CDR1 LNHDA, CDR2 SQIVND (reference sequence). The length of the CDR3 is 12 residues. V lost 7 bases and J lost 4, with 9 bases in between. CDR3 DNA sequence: TGTGCCAGTAAAAACCATCCAGATACGCAGTATTTT. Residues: CASKNHPDTQYF.

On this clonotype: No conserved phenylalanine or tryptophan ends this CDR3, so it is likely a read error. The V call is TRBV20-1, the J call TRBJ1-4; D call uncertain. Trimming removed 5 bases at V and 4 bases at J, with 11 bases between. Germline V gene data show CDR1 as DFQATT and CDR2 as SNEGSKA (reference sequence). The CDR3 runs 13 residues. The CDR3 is CSAPAGYNEKLFL. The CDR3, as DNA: TGCAGTGCTCCGGCAGGTTATAATGAAAAACTGTTTCTT.

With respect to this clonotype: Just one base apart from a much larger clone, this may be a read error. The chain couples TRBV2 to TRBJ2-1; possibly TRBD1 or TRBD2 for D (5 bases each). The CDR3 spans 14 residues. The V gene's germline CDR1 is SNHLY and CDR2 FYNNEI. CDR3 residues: CASSERGSYSEQFF. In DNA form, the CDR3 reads TGTGCCAGCAGTGAACGGGGCTCCTACAGTGAGCAGTTCTTC.

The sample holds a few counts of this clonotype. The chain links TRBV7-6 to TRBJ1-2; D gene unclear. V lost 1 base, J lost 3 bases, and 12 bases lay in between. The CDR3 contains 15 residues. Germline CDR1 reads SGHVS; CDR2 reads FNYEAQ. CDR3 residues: CASSLEVGIYYGYTF. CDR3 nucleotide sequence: TGTGCCAGCAGCTTAGAGGTCGGAATCTACTATGGCTACACCTTC.

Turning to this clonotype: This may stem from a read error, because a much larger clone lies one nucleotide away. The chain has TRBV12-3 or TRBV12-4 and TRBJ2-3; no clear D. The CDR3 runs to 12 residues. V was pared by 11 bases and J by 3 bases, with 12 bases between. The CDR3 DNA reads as TGTGCCGGCAATACAGAAACAGATACGCAGTATTTT. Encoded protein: CAGNTETDTQYF.

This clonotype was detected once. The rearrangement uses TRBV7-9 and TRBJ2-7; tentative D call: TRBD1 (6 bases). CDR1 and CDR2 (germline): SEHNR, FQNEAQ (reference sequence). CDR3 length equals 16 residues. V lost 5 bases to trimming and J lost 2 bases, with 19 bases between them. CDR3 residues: CASSPKQGEGAYEQYF. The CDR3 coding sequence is TGTGCCAGCAGCCCAAAACAGGGTGAGGGAGCCTACGAGCAGTACTTC.

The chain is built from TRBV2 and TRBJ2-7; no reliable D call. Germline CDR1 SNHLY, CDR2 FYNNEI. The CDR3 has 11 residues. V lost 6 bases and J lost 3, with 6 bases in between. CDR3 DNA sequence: TGTGCCAGCAGACAACTCTACGAGCAGTACTTC. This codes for CASRQLYEQYF.

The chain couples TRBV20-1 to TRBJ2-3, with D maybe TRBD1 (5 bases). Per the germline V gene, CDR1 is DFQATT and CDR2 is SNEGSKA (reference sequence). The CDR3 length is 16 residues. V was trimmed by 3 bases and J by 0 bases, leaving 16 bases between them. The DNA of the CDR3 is TGCAGTGCTAGGGTGGCTACAGGATTGAGCACAGATACGCAGTATTTT. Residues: CSARVATGLSTDTQYF.

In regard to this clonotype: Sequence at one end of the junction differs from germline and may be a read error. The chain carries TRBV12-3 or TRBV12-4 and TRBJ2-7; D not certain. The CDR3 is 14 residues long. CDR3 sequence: CASSFNSGSYELYF. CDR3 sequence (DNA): TGTGCCAGCAGTTTTAATTCGGGCTCCTACGAGCTGTACTTC.

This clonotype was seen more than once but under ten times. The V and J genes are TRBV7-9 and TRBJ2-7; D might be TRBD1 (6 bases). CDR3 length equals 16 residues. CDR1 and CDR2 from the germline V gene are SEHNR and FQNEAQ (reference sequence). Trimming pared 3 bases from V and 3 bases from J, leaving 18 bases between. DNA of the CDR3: TGTGCCAGCAGCTTCGAAACTCCGGGACAACTCTACGAGCAGTACTTC. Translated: CASSFETPGQLYEQYF.

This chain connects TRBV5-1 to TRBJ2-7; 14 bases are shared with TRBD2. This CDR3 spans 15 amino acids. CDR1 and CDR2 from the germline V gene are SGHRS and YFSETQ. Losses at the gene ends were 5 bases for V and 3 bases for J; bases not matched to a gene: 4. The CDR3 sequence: CASRGTSGGYYEQYF. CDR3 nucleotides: TGCGCCAGCAGGGGGACTAGCGGGGGATACTACGAGCAGTACTTC.

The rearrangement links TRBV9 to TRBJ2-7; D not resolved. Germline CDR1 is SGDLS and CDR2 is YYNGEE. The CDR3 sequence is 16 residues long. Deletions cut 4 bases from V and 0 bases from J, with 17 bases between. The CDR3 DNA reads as TGTGCCAGCAGCCCCGTTTCGGCAGGATCCTCCTACGAGCAGTACTTC. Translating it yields CASSPVSAGSSYEQYF.

CDR3 amino acids: CASRERAGRVQETQYF. CDR3 nucleotides: TGTGCCAGCAGGGAGAGGGCGGGAAGGGTCCAAGAGACCCAGTACTTC. The V call is TRBV28, the J call TRBJ2-5; perhaps TRBD2 as D (6 bases). The V gene's germline CDR1 is MDHEN and CDR2 SYDVKM. This CDR3 has 16 residues. Trimming removed 6 bases at V and 1 base at J, with 18 bases between.

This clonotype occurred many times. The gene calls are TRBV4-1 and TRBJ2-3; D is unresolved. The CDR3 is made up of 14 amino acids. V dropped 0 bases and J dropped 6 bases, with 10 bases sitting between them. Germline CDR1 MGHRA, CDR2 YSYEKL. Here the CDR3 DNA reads TGCGCCAGCAGCCAAGATACCGTTGGGGATACGCAGTATTTT. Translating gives CASSQDTVGDTQYF.

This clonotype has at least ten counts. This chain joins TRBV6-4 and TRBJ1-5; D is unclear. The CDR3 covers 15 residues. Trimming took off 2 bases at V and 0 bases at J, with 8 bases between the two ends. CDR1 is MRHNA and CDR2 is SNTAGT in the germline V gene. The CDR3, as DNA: TGTGCCAGCAGTGACACAGACCTTAGCAATCAGCCCCAGCATTTT. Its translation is CASSDTDLSNQPQHF.

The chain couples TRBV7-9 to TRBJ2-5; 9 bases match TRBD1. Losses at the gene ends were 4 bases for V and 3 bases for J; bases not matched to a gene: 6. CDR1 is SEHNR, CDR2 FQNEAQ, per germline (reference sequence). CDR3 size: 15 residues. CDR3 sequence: CASSSVRDREETQYF. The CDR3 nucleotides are TGTGCCAGCAGCTCCGTCCGGGACAGGGAAGAGACCCAGTACTTC.

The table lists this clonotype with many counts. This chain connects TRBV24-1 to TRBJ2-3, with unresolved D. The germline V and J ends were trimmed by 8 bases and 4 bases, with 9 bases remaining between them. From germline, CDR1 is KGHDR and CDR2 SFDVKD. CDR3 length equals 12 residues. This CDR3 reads CATTDWADTQYF. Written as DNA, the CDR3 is TGTGCCACCACAGATTGGGCAGATACGCAGTATTTT.

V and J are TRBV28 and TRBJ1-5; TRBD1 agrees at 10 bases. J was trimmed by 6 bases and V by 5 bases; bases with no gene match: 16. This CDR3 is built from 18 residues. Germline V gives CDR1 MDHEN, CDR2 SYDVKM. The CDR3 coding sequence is TGTGCCAGCAGTAGCGTCGTCTCTGGGACAGGGGTTAGTCAGCCCCAGCATTTT. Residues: CASSSVVSGTGVSQPQHF.

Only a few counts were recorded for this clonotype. CDR3 protein: CASSAGGQYEQYF. As DNA, the CDR3 is TGCGCCAGCAGCGCGGGCGGACAGTACGAGCAGTACTTC. The rearrangement joins TRBV5-1 to TRBJ2-7; possible D gene TRBD1, 6 bases. Per the germline V gene, CDR1 is SGHRS and CDR2 is YFSETQ. This CDR3 comprises 13 residues. V was clipped by 4 bases and J by 4 bases, with 12 bases between them. The whole variable domain, filled in from reference TRBV5-1 and TRBJ2-7, reads KAGVTQTPRYLIKTRGQQVTLSCSPISGHRSVSWYQQTPGQGLQFLFEYFSETQRNKGNFPGRFSGRQFSNSRSEMNVSTLELGDSALYLCASSAGGQYEQYFGPGTRLTVT.

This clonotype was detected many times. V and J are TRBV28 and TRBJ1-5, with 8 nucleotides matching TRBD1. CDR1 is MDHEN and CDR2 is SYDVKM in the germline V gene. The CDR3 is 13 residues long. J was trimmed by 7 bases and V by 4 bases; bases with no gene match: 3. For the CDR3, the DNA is TGTGCCAGCAGTTACGACAGGGGACAGCCCCAGCATTTT. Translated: CASSYDRGQPQHF.